This entry concerns a single T cell receptor (beta chain). This sample stems from a study of blood T cell repertoires in COVID-19. Turning to the study itself: Material from acute and convalescent COVID-19 was sourced from the United States, Italy and Spain. From T cells, B-cell-depleted T cells, or PBMCs came the material, which was cDNA or gDNA.

How the authors handled the data: Amplification of reference gene primers was used by the study to estimate nucleated cell counts. Data came from immunoSEQ multiplex PCR; TCRdb stores just in-frame clones and leaves some out. The D gene and trimming were derived from the DNA, and the V and J assignments and clone size from that table. The table lists tens of thousands of clones, about 74% of them singletons, with roughly 2% in the top ten. Sequenced material: peripheral blood. The source is a man aged 55-75 years with active COVID-19.

Here the CDR3 DNA reads TGTGCCAGCAGCGCTTCCGGACAGTTCTCTGGAAACACCATATATTTT. It specifies CASSASGQFSGNTIYF. The chain carries TRBV9 and TRBJ1-3; D is possibly TRBD1 (6 bases). There are 16 residues in the CDR3. Trimming shortened V by 3 bases and J by 0 bases, and 13 bases separated the two germline ends. Germline V gene lookup returns CDR1 SGDLS and CDR2 YYNGEE.